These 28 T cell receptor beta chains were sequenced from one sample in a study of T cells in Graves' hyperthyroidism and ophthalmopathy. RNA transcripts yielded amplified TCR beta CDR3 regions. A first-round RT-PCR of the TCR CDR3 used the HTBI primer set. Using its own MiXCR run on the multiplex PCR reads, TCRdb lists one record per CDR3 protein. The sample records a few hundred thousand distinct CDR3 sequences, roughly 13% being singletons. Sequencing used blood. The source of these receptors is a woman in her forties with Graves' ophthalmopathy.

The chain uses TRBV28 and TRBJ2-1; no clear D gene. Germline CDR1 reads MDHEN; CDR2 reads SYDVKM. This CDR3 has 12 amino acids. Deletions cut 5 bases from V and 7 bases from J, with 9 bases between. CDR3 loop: CASSKQENEQFF. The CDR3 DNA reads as TGTGCCAGCAGTAAACAAGAAAATGAGCAGTTCTTC. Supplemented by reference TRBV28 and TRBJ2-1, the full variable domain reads DVKVTQSSRYLVKRTGEKVFLECVQDMDHENMFWYRQDPGLGLRLIYFSYDVKMKEKGDIPEGYSVSREKKERFSLILESASTNQTSMYLCASSKQENEQFFGPGTRLTVL.

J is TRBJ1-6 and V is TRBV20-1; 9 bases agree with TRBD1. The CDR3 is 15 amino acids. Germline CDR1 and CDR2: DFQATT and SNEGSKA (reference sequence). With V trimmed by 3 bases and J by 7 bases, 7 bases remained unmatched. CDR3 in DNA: TGCAGTGCTAGCGCGCACGGGACAGGGAATTCACCCCTCCACTTT. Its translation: CSASAHGTGNSPLHF.

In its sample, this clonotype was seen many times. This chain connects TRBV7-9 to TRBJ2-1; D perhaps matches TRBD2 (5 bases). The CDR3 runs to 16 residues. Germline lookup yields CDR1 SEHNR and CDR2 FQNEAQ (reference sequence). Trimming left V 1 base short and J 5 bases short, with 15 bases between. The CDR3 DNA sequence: TGTGCCAGCAGCTTAGGACGGGAATACCTAAACAATGAGCAGTTCTTC. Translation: CASSLGREYLNNEQFF.

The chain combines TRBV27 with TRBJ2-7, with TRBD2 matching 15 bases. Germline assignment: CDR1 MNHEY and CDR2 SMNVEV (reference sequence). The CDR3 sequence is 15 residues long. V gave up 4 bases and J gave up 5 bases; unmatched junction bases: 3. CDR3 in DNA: TGTGCCAGCAGTTCCGGACTAGCGGGAGGGAACGAGCAGTACTTC. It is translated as CASSSGLAGGNEQYF.

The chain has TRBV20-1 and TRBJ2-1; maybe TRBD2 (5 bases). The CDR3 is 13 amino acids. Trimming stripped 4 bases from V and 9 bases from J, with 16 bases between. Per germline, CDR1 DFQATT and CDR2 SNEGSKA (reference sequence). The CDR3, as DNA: TGCAGTGCTATCCTTAGAGGGCGCGGTGAGCAGTTCTTC. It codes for CSAILRGRGEQFF.

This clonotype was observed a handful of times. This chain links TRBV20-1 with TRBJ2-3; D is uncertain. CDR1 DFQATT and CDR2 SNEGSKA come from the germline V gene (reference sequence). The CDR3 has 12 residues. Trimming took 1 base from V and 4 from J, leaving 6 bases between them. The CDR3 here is CSARGEADTQYF. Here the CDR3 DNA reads TGCAGTGCTAGAGGTGAGGCAGATACGCAGTATTTT.

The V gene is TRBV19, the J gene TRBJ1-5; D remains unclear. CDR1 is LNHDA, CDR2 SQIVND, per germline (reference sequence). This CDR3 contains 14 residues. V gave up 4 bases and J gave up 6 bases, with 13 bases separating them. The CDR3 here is CASSREGLGQPQHF. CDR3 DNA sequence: TGTGCCAGTAGTAGAGAGGGATTGGGTCAGCCCCAGCATTTT.

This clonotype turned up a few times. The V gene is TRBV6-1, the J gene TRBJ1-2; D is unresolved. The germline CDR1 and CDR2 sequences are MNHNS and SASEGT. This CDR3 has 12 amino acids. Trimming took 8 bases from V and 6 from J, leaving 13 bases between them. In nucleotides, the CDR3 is TGTGCCAGCGTAATTCCAGACAATGGCTACACCTTC. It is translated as CASVIPDNGYTF.

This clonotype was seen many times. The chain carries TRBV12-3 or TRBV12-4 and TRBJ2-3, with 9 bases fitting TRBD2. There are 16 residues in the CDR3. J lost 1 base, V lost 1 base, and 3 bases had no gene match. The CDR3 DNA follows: TGTGCCAGCAGTTTAGTTGCGGGGGGGGGCACAGATACGCAGTATTTT. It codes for CASSLVAGGGTDTQYF.

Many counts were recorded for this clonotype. This CDR3 reads CASGDRGSNTEAFF. In nucleotides, the CDR3 is TGCGCCAGCGGGGACAGGGGGTCGAACACTGAAGCTTTCTTT. V and J are TRBV10-2 and TRBJ1-1; 11 bases fit TRBD1. Germline V gene sequence: CDR1 WSHSY, CDR2 SAAADI. The ends lost 8 bases at V and 1 base at J; junction bases unmatched: 3. The CDR3 extends over 14 amino acids.

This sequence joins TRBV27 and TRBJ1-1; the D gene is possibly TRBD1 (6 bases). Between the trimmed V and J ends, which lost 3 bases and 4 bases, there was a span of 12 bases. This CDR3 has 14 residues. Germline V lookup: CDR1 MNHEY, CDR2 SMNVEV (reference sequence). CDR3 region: CASSFGGGSTEAFF. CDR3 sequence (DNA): TGTGCCAGCAGTTTCGGGGGCGGGAGCACTGAAGCTTTCTTT.

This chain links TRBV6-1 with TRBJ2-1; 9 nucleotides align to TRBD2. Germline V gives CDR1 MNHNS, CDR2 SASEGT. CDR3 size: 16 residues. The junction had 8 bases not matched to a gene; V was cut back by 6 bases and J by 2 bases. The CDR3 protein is CASSRAGGGAYNEQFF. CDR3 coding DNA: TGTGCCAGCAGCCGAGCAGGCGGGGGGGCCTACAATGAGCAGTTCTTC.

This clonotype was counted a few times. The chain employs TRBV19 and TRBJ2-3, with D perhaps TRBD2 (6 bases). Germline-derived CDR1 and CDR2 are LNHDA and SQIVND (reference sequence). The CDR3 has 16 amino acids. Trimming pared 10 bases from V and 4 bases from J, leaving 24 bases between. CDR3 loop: CATRGIGGIRADTQYF. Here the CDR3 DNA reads TGTGCCACCCGGGGGATTGGAGGAATTCGTGCAGATACGCAGTATTTT.

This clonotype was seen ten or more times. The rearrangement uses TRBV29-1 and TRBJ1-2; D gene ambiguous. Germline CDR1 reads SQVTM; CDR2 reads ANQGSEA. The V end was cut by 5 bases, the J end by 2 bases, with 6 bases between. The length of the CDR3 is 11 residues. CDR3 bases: TGCAGCGTTCCAGGAAACTATGGCTACACCTTC. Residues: CSVPGNYGYTF.

The DNA of the CDR3 is TGTGCCAGCAGGAGAGGGCTAGCGGGGGTCCTCAATGAGCAGTTCTTC. Encoded protein: CASRRGLAGVLNEQFF. This chain joins TRBV2 and TRBJ2-1, with 10 bases aligning to TRBD2. Germline CDR1 reads SNHLY; CDR2 reads FYNNEI. V gave up 6 bases and J gave up 6 bases; unmatched junction bases: 11. The CDR3 consists of 16 residues.

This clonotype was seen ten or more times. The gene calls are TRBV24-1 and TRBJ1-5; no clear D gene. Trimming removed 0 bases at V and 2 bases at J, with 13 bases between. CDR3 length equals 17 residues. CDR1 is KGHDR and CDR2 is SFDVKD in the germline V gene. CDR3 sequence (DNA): TGTGCCACCAGTGATTTGGAGGTCCCAAGTGGCAATCAGCCCCAGCATTTT. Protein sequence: CATSDLEVPSGNQPQHF.

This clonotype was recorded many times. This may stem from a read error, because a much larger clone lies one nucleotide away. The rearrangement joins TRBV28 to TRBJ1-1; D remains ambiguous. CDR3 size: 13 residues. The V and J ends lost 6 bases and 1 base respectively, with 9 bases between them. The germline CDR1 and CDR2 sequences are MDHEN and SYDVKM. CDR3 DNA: TGTGCCAGCAGGCGCTGCAGGAACACTGAAGCTTTCTTT. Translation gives CASRRCRNTEAFF.

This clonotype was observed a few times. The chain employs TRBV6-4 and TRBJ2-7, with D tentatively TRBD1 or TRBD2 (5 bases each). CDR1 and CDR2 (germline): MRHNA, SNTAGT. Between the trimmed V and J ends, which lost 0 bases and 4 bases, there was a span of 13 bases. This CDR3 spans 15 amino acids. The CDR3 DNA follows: TGTGCCAGCAGTGACTCGAGGGGTGAGAAGTACGAGCAGTACTTC. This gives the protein CASSDSRGEKYEQYF.

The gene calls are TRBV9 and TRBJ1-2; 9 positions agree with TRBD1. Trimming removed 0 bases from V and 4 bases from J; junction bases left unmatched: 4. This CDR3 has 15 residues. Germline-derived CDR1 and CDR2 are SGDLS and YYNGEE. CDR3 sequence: CASSVAGTGSYGYTF. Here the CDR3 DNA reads TGTGCCAGCAGCGTAGCCGGGACAGGGTCCTATGGCTACACCTTC. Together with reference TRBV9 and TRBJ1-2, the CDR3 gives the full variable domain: DSGVTQTPKHLITATGQRVTLRCSPRSGDLSVYWYQQSLDQGLQFLIQYYNGEERAKGNILERFSAQQFPDLHSELNLSSLELGDSALYFCASSVAGTGSYGYTFGSGTRLTVV.

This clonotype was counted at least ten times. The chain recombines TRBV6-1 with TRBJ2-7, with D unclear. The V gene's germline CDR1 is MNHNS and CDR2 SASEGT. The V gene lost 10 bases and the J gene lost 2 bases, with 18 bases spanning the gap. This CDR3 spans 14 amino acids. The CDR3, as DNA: TGTGCCACCACCCCTGGGTACCCCGCCTACGAGCAGTACTTC. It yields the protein CATTPGYPAYEQYF.

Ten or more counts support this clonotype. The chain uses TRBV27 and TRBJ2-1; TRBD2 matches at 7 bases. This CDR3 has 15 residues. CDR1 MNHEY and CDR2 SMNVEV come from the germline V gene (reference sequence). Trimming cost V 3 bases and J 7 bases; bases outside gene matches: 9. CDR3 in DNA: TGTGCCAGCAGTTTGTCCGGCGGGAGTCTAAATGAGCAGTTCTTC. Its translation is CASSLSGGSLNEQFF.

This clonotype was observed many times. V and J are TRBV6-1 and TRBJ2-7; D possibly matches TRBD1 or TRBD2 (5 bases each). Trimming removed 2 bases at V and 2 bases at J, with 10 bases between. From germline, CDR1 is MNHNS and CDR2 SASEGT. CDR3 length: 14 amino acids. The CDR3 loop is CASSELGVPYEQYF. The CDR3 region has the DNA TGTGCCAGCAGTGAACTGGGGGTACCCTACGAGCAGTACTTC.

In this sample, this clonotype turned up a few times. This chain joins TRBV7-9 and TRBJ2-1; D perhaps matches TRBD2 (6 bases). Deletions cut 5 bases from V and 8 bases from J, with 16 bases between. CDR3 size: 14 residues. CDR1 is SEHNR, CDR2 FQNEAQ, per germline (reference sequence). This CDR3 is CASSHGGAIDEQFF. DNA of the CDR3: TGTGCCAGCAGCCACGGGGGAGCCATTGATGAGCAGTTCTTC.

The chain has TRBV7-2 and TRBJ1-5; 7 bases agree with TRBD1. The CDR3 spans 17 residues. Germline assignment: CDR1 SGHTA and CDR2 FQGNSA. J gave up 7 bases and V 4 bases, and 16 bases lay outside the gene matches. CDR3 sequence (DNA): TGTGCCAGCAGCTCTACTACCCGGGGGGCAGGGGGGCAGCCCCAGCATTTT. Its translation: CASSSTTRGAGGQPQHF.

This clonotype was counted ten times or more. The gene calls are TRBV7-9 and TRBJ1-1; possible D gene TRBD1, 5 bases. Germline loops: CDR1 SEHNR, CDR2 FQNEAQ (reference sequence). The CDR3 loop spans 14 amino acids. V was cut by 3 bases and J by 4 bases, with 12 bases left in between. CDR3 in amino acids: CASSLRGDGTEAFF. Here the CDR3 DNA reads TGTGCCAGCAGCTTGAGAGGGGACGGCACTGAAGCTTTCTTT.

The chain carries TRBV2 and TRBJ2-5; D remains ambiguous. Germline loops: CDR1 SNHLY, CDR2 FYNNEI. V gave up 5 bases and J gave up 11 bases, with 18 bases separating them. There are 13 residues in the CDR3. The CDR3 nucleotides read TGTGCCAGCAGTTTCGCCCGGGCCCCAAGACAGTACTTC. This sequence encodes CASSFARAPRQYF.

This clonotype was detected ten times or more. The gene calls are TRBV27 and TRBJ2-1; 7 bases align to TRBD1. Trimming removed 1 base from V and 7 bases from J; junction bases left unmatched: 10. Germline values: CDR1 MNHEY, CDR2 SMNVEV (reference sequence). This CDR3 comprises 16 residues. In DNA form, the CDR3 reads TGTGCCAGCAGTTTATTACTCGGACAGGAGATTAATGAGCAGTTCTTC. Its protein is CASSLLLGQEINEQFF.

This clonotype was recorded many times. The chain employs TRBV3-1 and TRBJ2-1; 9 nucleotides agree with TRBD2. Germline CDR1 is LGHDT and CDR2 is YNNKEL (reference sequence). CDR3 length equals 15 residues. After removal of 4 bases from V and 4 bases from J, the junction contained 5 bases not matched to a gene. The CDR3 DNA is TGTGCCAGCAGCCTAAGCGGGGGGATGTACAATGAGCAGTTCTTC. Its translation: CASSLSGGMYNEQFF.